Given below is one T cell receptor beta chain in context. The antigen is undetermined. This sample is part of a study of cytomegalovirus exposure and HLA in healthy donors. On the study more broadly: Approximately 77 million unique TCRs from HLA-typed donors were held in an early release of data. Study-wide results and limits: The listing of fewer than 200 TCR beta chains classed them as cytomegalovirus-associated. It was assumed in the presence/absence analyses that sequencing depth was roughly uniform across donors. A classifier reportedly called cytomegalovirus status with high sensitivity and specificity.

The CDR3 loop spans 18 amino acids. J lost 5 bases, V lost 2 bases, and 16 bases had no gene match. Germline V gene data show CDR1 as SNHLY and CDR2 as FYNNEI. PCR used 60 Vbeta primers and 13 Jbeta primers. Profiling relied on immunoSEQ multiplex PCR, and the TCRdb table lists in-frame clones only, not all of them. The table records fewer than 250,000 clones, around 83% of them present only once. The chain employs TRBV2 and TRBJ2-7, with TRBD2 matching over 9 bases. Sequenced sample: PBMCs. The TCR originated in a woman between 35 and 50 years old in good health and CMV-seronegative. CDR3 in DNA: TGTGCCAGCAGTGAATCCCTAGCGGGATGGGCCCCAGGAGACGAGCAGTACGTC. Protein sequence: CASSESLAGWAPGDEQYV.